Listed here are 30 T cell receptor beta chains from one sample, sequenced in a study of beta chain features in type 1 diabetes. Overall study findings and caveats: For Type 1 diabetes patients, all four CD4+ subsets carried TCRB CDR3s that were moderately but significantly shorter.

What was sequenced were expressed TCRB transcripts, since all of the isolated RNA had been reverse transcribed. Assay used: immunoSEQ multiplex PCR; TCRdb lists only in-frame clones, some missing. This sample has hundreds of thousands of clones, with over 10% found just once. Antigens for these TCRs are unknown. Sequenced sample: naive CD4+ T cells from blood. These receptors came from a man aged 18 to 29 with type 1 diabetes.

The CDR3 DNA follows: TGCGCCAGCAGCTCTCGGCGCGGGGGCCGAAGCACAGATACGCAGTATTTT. This encodes CASSSRRGGRSTDTQYF. V usage is TRBV5-1 and J usage is TRBJ2-3, with D possibly being TRBD2 (7 bases). The CDR3 is 17 residues long. In germline, CDR1 is SGHRS, CDR2 YFSETQ. The V gene lost 3 bases and the J gene lost 0 bases, with 17 bases spanning the gap.

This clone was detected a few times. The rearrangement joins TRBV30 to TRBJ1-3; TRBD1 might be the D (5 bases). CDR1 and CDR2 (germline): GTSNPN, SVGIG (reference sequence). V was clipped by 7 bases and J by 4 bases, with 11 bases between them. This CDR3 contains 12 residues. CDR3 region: CASTVAGNTIYF. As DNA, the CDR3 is TGTGCCTCGACAGTAGCAGGAAACACCATATATTTT.

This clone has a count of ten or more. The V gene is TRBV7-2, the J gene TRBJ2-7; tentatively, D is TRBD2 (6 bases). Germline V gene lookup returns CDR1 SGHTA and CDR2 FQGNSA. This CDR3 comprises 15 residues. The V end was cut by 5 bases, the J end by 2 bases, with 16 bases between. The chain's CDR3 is CASSLVGTPTYEQYF. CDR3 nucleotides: TGTGCCAGCAGCCTTGTAGGGACTCCGACCTACGAGCAGTACTTC.

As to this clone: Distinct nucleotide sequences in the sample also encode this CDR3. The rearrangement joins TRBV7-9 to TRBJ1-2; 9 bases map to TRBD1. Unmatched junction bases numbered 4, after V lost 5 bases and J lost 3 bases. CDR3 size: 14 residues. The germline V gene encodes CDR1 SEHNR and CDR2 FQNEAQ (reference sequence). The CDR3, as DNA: TGTGCCAGCAGCCCGGGACAGGGCGACTATGGCTACACCTTC. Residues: CASSPGQGDYGYTF.

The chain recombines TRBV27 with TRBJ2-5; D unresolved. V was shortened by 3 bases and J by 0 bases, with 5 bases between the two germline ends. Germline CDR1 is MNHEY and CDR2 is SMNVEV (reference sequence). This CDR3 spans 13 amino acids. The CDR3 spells CASSLYDQETQYF. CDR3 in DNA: TGTGCCAGCAGTTTGTACGACCAAGAGACCCAGTACTTC.

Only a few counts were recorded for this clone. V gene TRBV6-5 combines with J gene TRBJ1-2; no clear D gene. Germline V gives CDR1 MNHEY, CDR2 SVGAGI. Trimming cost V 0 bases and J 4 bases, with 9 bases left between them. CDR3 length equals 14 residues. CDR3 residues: CASSYSRGTYGYTF. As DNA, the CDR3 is TGTGCCAGCAGTTACTCTCGGGGTACCTATGGCTACACCTTC.

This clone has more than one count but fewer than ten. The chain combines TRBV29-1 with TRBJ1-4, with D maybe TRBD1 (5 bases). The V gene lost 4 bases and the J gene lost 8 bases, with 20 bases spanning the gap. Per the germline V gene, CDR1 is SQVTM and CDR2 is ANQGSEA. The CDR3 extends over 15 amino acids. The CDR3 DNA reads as TGCAGCGTTGGGGGGTCGGCGGCAGCAGACGAAAAACTGTTTTTT. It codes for CSVGGSAAADEKLFF. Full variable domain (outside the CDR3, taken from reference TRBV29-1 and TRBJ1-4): SAVISQKPSRDICQRGTSLTIQCQVDSQVTMMFWYRQQPGQSLTLIATANQGSEATYESGFVIDKFPISRPNLTFSTLTVSNMSPEDSSIYLCSVGGSAAADEKLFFGSGTQLSVL.

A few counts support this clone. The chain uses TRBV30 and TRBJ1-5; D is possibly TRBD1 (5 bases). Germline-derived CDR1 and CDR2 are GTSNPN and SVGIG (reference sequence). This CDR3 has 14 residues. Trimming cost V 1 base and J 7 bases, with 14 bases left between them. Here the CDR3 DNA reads TGTGCCTGGAGTGGGAAACAGGTCCCCCAGCCCCAGCATTTT. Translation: CAWSGKQVPQPQHF.

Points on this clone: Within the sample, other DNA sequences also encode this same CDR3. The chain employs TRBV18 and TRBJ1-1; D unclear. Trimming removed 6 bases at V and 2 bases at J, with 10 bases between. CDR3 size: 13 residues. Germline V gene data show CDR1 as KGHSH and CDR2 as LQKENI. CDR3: CASSQGGNTEAFF. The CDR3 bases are TGTGCCAGCTCGCAAGGAGGTAACACTGAAGCTTTCTTT.

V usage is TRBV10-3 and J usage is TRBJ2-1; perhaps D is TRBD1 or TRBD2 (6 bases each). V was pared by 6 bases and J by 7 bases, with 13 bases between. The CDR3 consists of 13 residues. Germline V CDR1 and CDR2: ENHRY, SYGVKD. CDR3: CAISRQAGNEQFF. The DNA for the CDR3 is TGTGCCATCAGCCGACAGGCGGGGAATGAGCAGTTCTTC.

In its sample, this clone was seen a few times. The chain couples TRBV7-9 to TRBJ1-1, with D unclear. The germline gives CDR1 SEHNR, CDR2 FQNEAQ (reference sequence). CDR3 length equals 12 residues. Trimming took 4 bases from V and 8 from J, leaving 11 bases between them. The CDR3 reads CASSSLGGEAFF. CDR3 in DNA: TGTGCCAGCAGCTCCCTGGGAGGGGAAGCTTTCTTT.

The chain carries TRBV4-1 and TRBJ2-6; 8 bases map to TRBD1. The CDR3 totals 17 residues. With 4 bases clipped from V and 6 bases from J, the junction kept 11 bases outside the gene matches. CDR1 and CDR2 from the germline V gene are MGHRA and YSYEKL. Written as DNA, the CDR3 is TGCGCCAGCAGCCCCGGGACAGGCGCCCTGGAGGCCAACGTCCTGACTTTC. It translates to CASSPGTGALEANVLTF.

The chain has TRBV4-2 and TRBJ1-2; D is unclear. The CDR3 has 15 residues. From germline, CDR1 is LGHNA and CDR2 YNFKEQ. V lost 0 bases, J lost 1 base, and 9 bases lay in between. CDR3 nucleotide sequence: TGTGCCAGCAGCCAAGAGGAAGAACTTAACTATGGCTACACCTTC. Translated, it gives CASSQEEELNYGYTF.

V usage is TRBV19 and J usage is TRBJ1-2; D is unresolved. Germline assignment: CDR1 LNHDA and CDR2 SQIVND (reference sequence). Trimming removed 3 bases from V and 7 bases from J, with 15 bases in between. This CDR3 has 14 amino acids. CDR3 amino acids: CASSISVSPIGYTF. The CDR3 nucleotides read TGTGCCAGTAGTATTTCGGTCAGCCCTATTGGCTACACCTTC.

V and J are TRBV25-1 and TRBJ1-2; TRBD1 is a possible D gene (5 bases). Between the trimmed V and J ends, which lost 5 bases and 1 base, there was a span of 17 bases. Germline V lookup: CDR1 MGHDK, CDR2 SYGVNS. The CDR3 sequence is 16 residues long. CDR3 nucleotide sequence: TGTGCCAGCAGTCCTTCGACGGGACGTGGTAACTATGGCTACACCTTC. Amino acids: CASSPSTGRGNYGYTF.

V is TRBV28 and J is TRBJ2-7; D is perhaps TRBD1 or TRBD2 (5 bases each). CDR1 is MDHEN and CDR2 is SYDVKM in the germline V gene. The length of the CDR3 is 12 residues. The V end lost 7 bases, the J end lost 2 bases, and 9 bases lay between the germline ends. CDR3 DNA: TGTGCCAGCACTCGGGGCACCTACGAGCAGTACTTC. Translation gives CASTRGTYEQYF.

CDR3 sequence: CASKGQGLFYEQYF. The CDR3 DNA follows: TGTGCCAGCAAGGGACAGGGCCTGTTCTACGAGCAGTACTTC. The chain joins TRBV6-1 to TRBJ2-7, with TRBD1 matching 9 bases. The germline V gene encodes CDR1 MNHNS and CDR2 SASEGT. V lost 7 bases, J lost 3 bases, and 7 bases stayed unmatched. This CDR3 has 14 residues.

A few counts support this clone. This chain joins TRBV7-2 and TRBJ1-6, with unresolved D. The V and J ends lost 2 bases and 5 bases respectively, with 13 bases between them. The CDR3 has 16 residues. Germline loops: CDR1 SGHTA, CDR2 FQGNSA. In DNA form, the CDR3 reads TGTGCCAGCAGCTTACGGTACCAGCCTAATAATTCACCCCTCCACTTT. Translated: CASSLRYQPNNSPLHF. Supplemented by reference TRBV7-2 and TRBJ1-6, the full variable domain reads GAGVSQSPSNKVTEKGKDVELRCDPISGHTALYWYRQSLGQGLEFLIYFQGNSAPDKSGLPSDRFSAERTGGSVSTLTIQRTQQEDSAVYLCASSLRYQPNNSPLHFGNGTRLTVT.

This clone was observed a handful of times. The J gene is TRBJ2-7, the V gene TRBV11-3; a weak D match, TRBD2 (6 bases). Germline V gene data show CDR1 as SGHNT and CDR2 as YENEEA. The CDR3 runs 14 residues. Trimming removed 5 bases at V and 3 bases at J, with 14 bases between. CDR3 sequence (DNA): TGTGCCAGCAGCGGTTCGGGGGAACTCTACGAGCAGTACTTC. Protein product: CASSGSGELYEQYF.

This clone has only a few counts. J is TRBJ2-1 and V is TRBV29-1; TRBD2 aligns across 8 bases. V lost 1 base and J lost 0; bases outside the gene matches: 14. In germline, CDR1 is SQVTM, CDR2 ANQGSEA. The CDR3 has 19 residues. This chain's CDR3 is CSVEGRGLAAYPSYNEQFF. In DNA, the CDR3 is TGCAGCGTTGAAGGAAGAGGACTAGCCGCGTACCCCTCCTACAATGAGCAGTTCTTC.

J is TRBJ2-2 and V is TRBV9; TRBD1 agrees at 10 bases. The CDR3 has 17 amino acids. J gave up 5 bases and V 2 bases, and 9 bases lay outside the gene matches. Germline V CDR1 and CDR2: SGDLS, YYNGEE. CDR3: CASSVRPGTGVTGELFF. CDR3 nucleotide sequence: TGTGCCAGCAGCGTTAGGCCCGGGACAGGGGTGACCGGGGAGCTGTTTTTT.

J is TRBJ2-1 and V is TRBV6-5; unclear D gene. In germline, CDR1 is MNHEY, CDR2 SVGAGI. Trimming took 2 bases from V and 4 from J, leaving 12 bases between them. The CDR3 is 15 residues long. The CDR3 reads CASSYTGDHYNEQFF. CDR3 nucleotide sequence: TGTGCCAGCAGTTACACTGGCGATCATTACAATGAGCAGTTCTTC.

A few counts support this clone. The CDR3 here is CASSESGTTAEKLFF. CDR3 bases: TGTGCCAGCAGTGAATCGGGAACCACGGCCGAAAAACTGTTTTTT. The chain uses TRBV6-1 and TRBJ1-4, with unresolved D. Deletions cut 2 bases from V and 8 bases from J, with 15 bases between. The CDR3 contains 15 residues. Germline CDR1 and CDR2: MNHNS and SASEGT.

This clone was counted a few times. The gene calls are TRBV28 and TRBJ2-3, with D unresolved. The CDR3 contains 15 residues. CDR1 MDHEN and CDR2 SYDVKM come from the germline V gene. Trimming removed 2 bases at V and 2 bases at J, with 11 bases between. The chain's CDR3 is CASSLSWVNTDTQYF. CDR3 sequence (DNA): TGTGCCAGCAGTTTAAGCTGGGTTAACACAGATACGCAGTATTTT.

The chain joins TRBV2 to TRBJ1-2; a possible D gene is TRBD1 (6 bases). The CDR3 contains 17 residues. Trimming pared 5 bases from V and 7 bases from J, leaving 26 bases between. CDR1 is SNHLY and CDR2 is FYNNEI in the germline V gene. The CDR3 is CASSPSDFRGLLLGYTF. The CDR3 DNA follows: TGTGCCAGCAGTCCTTCCGATTTCCGGGGGCTACTCCTTGGCTACACCTTC. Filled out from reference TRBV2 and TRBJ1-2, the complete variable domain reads EPEVTQTPSHQVTQMGQEVILRCVPISNHLYFYWYRQILGQKVEFLVSFYNNEISEKSEIFDDQFSVERPDGSNFTLKIRSTKLEDSAMYFCASSPSDFRGLLLGYTFGSGTRLTVV.

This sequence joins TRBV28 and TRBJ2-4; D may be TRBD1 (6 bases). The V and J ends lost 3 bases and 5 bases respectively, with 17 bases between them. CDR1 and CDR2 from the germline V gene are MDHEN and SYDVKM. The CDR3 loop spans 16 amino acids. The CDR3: CASSLKQGSTQNIQYF. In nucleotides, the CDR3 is TGTGCCAGCAGTTTGAAACAGGGAAGTACCCAAAACATTCAGTACTTC.

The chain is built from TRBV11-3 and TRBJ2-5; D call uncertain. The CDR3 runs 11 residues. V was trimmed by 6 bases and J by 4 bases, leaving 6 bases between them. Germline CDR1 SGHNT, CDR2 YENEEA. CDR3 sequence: CASRVTETQYF. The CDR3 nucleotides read TGTGCCAGCAGGGTGACAGAGACCCAGTACTTC.

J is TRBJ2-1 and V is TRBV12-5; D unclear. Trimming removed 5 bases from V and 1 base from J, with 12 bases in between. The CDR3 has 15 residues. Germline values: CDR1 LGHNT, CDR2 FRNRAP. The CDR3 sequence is CASGTHSPSYNEQFF. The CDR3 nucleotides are TGTGCTAGTGGTACCCATTCGCCTTCCTACAATGAGCAGTTCTTC.

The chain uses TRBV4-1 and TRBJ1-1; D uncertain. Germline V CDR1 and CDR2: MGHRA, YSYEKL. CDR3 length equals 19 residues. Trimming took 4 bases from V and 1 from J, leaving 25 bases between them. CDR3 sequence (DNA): TGCGCCAGCAGCCCTGGAATACTGGAGGCCTTTCGGGGGAACACTGAAGCTTTCTTT. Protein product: CASSPGILEAFRGNTEAFF.

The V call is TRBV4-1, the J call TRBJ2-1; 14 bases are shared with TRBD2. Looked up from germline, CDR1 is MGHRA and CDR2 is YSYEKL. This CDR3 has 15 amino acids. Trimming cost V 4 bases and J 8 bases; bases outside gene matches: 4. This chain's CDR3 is CASSRGLAGGYEQFF. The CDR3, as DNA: TGCGCCAGCAGCCGAGGACTAGCGGGGGGATATGAGCAGTTCTTC.